This T cell receptor (beta chain) was profiled in a study of cytomegalovirus exposure and HLA in healthy donors (dated by TCRdb to 2015 to 2018). Background on the whole study: According to a later analysis, the approximately 120 validation repertoires were produced on the same platform as the approximately 600 repertoires of the first cohort. In addition to the first cohort of roughly 670 subjects, a separate validation cohort of over 90 different subjects was used. To predict cytomegalovirus infection status, the study combined high-throughput TCR immunosequencing, statistical association of individual TCRs with disease status, and machine learning. The aim of the study was to test whether cataloging public T cell receptors could identify signatures of past pathogen exposure. Study-wide conclusions, independent of this receptor: According to the authors, the approach could potentially be generalized to other disease states and immunological phenotypes. The classifier was reported to diagnose cytomegalovirus status with high specificity and sensitivity in both the original and validation cohorts. Most TCR sequences were observed very rarely across donors, whereas some public TCRs were present in many individuals. The study listed approximately 160 TCR beta chains as associated with cytomegalovirus. In vitro tests confirmed that a few of the cytomegalovirus-associated TCR beta chains recognize cytomegalovirus antigens. A later analysis lacked HLA typing for the validation cohort, so it scored co-occurrence in that cohort across all 110 or so repertoires. A later analysis found that TCRs clustered in the first cohort also tended to co-occur in the 120 validation repertoires, with about 94% of cluster scores above 0.

The donors belonged to the validation cohort of about 110 subjects, which was separate from the roughly 700-subject first cohort. To prepare the library, the immunoSEQ multiplex PCR assay was applied. Under the source paper's analysis protocol: A statistical classification framework was developed to diagnose cytomegalovirus status using the catalog of TCR beta chain sequences. TCRdb re-hosts the immuneACCESS table, in-frame sequences only. Its copies lack some clones; in the studies checked, an unresolved V gene accounts for under half of them, and the cause for the rest is not known. V and J calls and clone size are given by that table; D and trimming were obtained from the DNA. Counted in this sample were roughly 170,000 clones; about 80% of them appeared once. The ten largest account for around 2.8% of the sample. With regard to this clone: Its antigen is unknown. No base quality information exists; no much larger clone differs at one position.

From a lookup of the germline V gene (reference sequence), CDR1 and CDR2 are PRHDT and FYEKMQ. V sheds 6 bases and J sheds 4 bases, leaving 7 bases between their ends. Spanning cysteine to phenylalanine, the CDR3 consists of 12 amino acids. Only the CDR3 part of the read is kept: 36 bases, read in frame from the first base. The receptor comes from a woman younger than 35 in good health and CMV-seropositive. Sequenced material: PBMCs. The chain joins TRBV13 to TRBJ2-1, with TRBD2 perhaps the D gene, on 5 matching bases. The CDR3 sequence is CASSWRYNEQFF. The nucleotide sequence is TGTGCCAGCAGTTGGAGGTACAATGAGCAGTTCTTC.